One sample yielded the 4 T cell receptor beta chains listed below, sequenced in a study of control samples from healthy donors and cancer patients. Assay: immunoSEQ multiplex PCR; the TCRdb copy retains only in-frame clones and omits some. In the table there are some 80,000 clones, approximately 92% of which are singletons. Sequencing was carried out using blood. The receptors stem from a woman between 55 and 75 years old in good health.

V and J are TRBV25-1 and TRBJ1-4, with unresolved D. This CDR3 contains 14 residues. Between the trimmed V and J ends, which lost 3 bases and 3 bases, there was a span of 8 bases. The germline gives CDR1 MGHDK, CDR2 SYGVNS. CDR3 in amino acids: CASSEMWANEKLFF. The CDR3 bases are TGTGCCAGCAGTGAGATGTGGGCTAATGAAAAACTGTTTTTT.

The chain recombines TRBV28 with TRBJ2-7; 10 bases align to TRBD1. Losses at the gene ends were 1 base for V and 3 bases for J; bases not matched to a gene: 3. CDR3 size: 15 residues. Germline-derived CDR1 and CDR2 are MDHEN and SYDVKM. CDR3 nucleotides: TGTGCCAGCAGTTTATCCGGACAGGGGGGCTACGAGCAGTACTTC. Its translation: CASSLSGQGGYEQYF.

The CDR3 sequence is CASSFLAGGRALDTQYF. CDR3 nucleotide sequence: TGTGCCAGCAGTTTCTTAGCTGGCGGGAGGGCCCTGGATACGCAGTATTTT. The V gene is TRBV28, the J gene TRBJ2-3; TRBD2 matches 9 bases. Germline CDR1 MDHEN, CDR2 SYDVKM. The CDR3 runs 17 residues. Losses at the gene ends were 3 bases for V and 6 bases for J; bases not matched to a gene: 13.

The chain combines TRBV5-1 with TRBJ2-7; D tentatively fits TRBD1 or TRBD2 (5 bases each). The CDR3 extends over 14 amino acids. The V and J ends lost 1 base and 7 bases respectively, with 15 bases between them. The germline CDR1 and CDR2 sequences are SGHRS and YFSETQ. The CDR3 DNA reads TGCGCCAGCAGCTTGTATCGGGGTGAGGGGGAGCAGTACTTC. Residues: CASSLYRGEGEQYF.